The 5 T cell receptor beta chains reported below all come from one sample, sequenced in a study of shared clonotypes between healthy human individuals. The data were produced by immunoSEQ multiplex PCR, yet TCRdb's version contains in-frame clones alone and is incomplete. The sample consists of hundreds of thousands of clones, about 96% of them appearing once. Sequenced material: naive CD4+ T cells sorted from blood. Subset denoted: CD45RA+ positively selected. The receptors come from a woman aged 30 to 39 in good health.

The rearrangement joins TRBV2 to TRBJ2-5; 8 bases match TRBD1. The J call is uncertain, as TRBJ2-7 better fits the DNA end. The germline gives CDR1 SNHLY, CDR2 FYNNEI. CDR3 length: 15 residues. DNA of the CDR3: TGTGCCAGCAGCTCCCGACAGGGGATCACCTACGAGCAGTACTTC. Protein product: CASSSRQGITYEQYF.

The rearrangement links TRBV4-1 to TRBJ1-5, with D hard to call. Trimming cost V 0 bases and J 4 bases, with 7 bases left between them. This CDR3 has 14 amino acids. Per germline, CDR1 MGHRA and CDR2 YSYEKL. The CDR3 reads CASSQDSGNQPQHF. CDR3 sequence (DNA): TGCGCCAGCAGCCAAGATTCCGGTAATCAGCCCCAGCATTTT.

This clone was detected once. In DNA form, the CDR3 reads TGCGCCAGCAGCTTGGGCCAGGGGCCCCCGGCCAAAAACATTCAGTACTTC. Its translation: CASSLGQGPPAKNIQYF. This chain connects TRBV5-1 to TRBJ2-4; maybe TRBD1 (6 bases). CDR1 is SGHRS and CDR2 is YFSETQ in the germline V gene. Trimming stripped 0 bases from V and 1 base from J, with 14 bases between. This CDR3 spans 17 amino acids.

The rearrangement joins TRBV28 to TRBJ2-7, with D perhaps assigned TRBD1 or TRBD2 (5 bases each). CDR1 is MDHEN, CDR2 SYDVKM, per germline. This CDR3 is 12 amino acids long. Trimming stripped 1 base from V and 6 bases from J, with 7 bases between. DNA for the CDR3: TGTGCCAGCAGTTTATATGGGGGCGAGCAGTACTTC. Protein: CASSLYGGEQYF. Complete variable domain (other parts from reference TRBV28 and TRBJ2-7): DVKVTQSSRYLVKRTGEKVFLECVQDMDHENMFWYRQDPGLGLRLIYFSYDVKMKEKGDIPEGYSVSREKKERFSLILESASTNQTSMYLCASSLYGGEQYFGPGTRLTVT.

The CDR3 sequence: CASSITENTEAFF. In nucleotides, the CDR3 is TGTGCCAGCAGCATAACAGAGAACACTGAAGCTTTCTTT. This chain uses TRBV5-4 with TRBJ1-1; D unresolved. Germline assignment: CDR1 SGHNT and CDR2 YYREEE (reference sequence). Trimming removed 4 bases at V and 1 base at J, with 8 bases between. The CDR3 contains 13 residues.